A single count supports the clone carrying this T cell receptor (beta chain). What it binds is not known. The collection from each donor was one heparinised blood draw averaging about 116 mL. Each of the CD4+ naive, central memory, regulatory and stem cell-like memory populations was sorted via CD45RO/CCR7/CD25/CD127/CD95/CD27. Of the isolated RNA, all was reverse transcribed, and so the sequenced material was expressed TCRB transcripts. About a million reads were obtained per stem cell-like memory T cell sample on average. Repertoires were generated with immunoSEQ multiplex PCR, while TCRdb's copy carries only in-frame clones and drops some. Here the sample spans approximately 52,000 clones, 55% to 80% being singletons. This specimen belongs to a study of beta chain features in type 1 diabetes. The study's findings and limits: Type 1 diabetes patients had fewer VDJ junction insertions and more deletions. Researchers report that Type 1 diabetes patients had moderately but significantly shorter TCRB CDR3s across all four CD4+ subsets.

The receptor's source is a woman under 40 with type 1 diabetes. Sequenced sample: stem cell memory CD4+ T cells from blood.

The CDR3, as DNA: TGCGCCAGCAGCTTGGCCGGGGGACTAGCGGGCGCCTACGAGCAGTACTTC. This translates into CASSLAGGLAGAYEQYF. The J gene is TRBJ2-7, the V gene TRBV5-1; TRBD2 agrees at 12 bases. V shed 0 bases and J 2 bases; nucleotides not matched to a gene: 6. This CDR3 is 17 amino acids long. The germline V gene has CDR1 SGHRS and CDR2 YFSETQ.